This T cell receptor (beta chain) was sequenced during a study of CD8+CD57+ T cells in acquired aplastic anemia. V lost 9 bases and J lost 4; bases outside the gene matches: 6. This CDR3 has 12 residues. Germline V gene data show CDR1 as MNHEY and CDR2 as SVGEGT. Genomic DNA was employed as the template in profiling TCR beta VDJ and CDR3. TCRdb analysed the reads with MiXCR anew, one entry per CDR3 protein. The repertoire holds 120,000 or so distinct CDR3 sequences, over 30% seen once, with over 2% in the top ten. This clonotype was seen ten or more times. Patients chosen for sequencing had CD8+CD57+ cells that had expanded, as shown by flow cytometry.

Input material: sorted CD4+, CD8+, or CD8+CD57+ T cells (not recorded which) from PBMCs. The V gene is TRBV6-2 or TRBV6-3, the J gene TRBJ2-7; 7 bases are a match to TRBD1. This receptor was obtained from a human donor with aplastic anemia. The CDR3 loop is CASTGTAYEQYF. The DNA of the CDR3 is TGTGCCAGTACCGGGACAGCTTACGAGCAGTACTTC.